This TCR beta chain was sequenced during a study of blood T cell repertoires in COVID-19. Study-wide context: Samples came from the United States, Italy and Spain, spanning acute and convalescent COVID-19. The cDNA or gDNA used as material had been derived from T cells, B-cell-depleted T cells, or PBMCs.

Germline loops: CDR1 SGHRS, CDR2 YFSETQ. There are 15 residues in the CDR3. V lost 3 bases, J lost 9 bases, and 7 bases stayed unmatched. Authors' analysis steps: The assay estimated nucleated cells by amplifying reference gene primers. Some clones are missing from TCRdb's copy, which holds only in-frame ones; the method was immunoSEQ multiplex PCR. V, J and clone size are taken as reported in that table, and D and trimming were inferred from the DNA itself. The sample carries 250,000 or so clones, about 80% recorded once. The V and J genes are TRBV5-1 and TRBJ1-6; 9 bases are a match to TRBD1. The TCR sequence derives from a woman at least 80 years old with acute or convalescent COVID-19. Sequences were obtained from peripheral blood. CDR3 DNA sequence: TGCGCCAGCAGCTCCCGGGACAGGGACGGTTCACCCCTCCACTTT. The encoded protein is CASSSRDRDGSPLHF.